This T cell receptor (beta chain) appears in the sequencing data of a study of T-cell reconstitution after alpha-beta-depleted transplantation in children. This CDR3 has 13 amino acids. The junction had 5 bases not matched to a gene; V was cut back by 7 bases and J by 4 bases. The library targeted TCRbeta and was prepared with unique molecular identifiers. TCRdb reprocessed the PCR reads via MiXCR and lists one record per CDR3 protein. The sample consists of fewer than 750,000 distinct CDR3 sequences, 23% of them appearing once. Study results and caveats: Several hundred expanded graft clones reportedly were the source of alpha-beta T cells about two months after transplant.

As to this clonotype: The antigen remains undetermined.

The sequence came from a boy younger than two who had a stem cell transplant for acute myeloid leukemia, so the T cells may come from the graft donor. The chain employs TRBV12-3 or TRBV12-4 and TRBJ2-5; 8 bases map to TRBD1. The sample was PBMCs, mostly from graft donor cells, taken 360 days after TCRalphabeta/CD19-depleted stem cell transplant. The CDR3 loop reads CASNRGVGETQYF. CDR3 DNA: TGTGCCAGCAACAGGGGGGTAGGAGAGACCCAGTACTTC.